A single sample is the source of the 29 T cell receptor beta chains below, sequenced in a study of T cells after yellow fever vaccination. TCRdb called the 5' RACE reads again in MiXCR, with one record for every CDR3 protein. There are 300,000 to 400,000 distinct CDR3 sequences in the sample; over 8% occur only once, and 18% lies in the top ten. Material: PBMCs, obtained on the day of the first yellow fever vaccination. These receptors all come from a man between 18 and 35 years old who received the YFV17D yellow fever vaccine.

The chain employs TRBV29-1 and TRBJ2-5, with TRBD1 identical over 8 bases. Germline CDR1 reads SQVTM; CDR2 reads ANQGSEA. Losses at the gene ends were 0 bases for V and 6 bases for J; bases not matched to a gene: 6. This CDR3 spans 14 amino acids. The CDR3 DNA follows: TGCAGCGTTGAAGACCCCGGACAGGGCAAGACCCAGTACTTC. Translated: CSVEDPGQGKTQYF.

On this clonotype: This could be a read error, since a much larger clone is one nucleotide away. This chain links TRBV15 with TRBJ1-3; TRBD1 agrees at 8 bases. Germline V lookup: CDR1 LNHNV, CDR2 YYDKDF (reference sequence). The length of the CDR3 is 17 residues. CDR3 sequence: CAASRDPQGAPGNTIYF. Here the CDR3 DNA reads TGTGCCGCCAGCAGAGATCCTCAGGGGGCCCCCGGAAACACCATATATTTT.

This clonotype was observed a handful of times. The V gene is TRBV12-3 or TRBV12-4, the J gene TRBJ2-1, with 10 positions matching TRBD2. This CDR3 is built from 14 residues. Trimming cost V 4 bases and J 10 bases; bases outside gene matches: 7. The DNA of the CDR3 is TGTGCCAGCAGTTCCAGCGGGGGGGCCGAGGAGCAGTTCTTC. Residues: CASSSSGGAEEQFF.

The table lists this clonotype with a few counts. The chain recombines TRBV7-2 with TRBJ1-1; D is unresolved. The germline gives CDR1 SGHTA, CDR2 FQGNSA. This CDR3 contains 12 residues. V gave up 3 bases and J gave up 6 bases, with 8 bases separating them. This CDR3 is CASSFSGSEAFF. CDR3 sequence (DNA): TGTGCCAGCAGCTTCTCCGGGTCTGAAGCTTTCTTT.

There are a few counts of this clonotype. This sequence joins TRBV7-2 and TRBJ2-1; 7 nucleotides line up with TRBD2. CDR1 and CDR2 (germline): SGHTA, FQGNSA. V was pared by 2 bases and J by 7 bases, with 8 bases of the junction left unmatched. The CDR3 is made up of 15 amino acids. The CDR3 DNA reads TGTGCCAGCAGCTTATCTCGGGGGGTGGCGAATGAGCAGTTCTTC. Protein product: CASSLSRGVANEQFF.

This clonotype was seen a handful of times. V and J are TRBV10-2 and TRBJ2-2, with 11 bases lining up with TRBD1. V was clipped by 2 bases and J by 6 bases; unmatched bases: 5. Germline V gene data show CDR1 as WSHSY and CDR2 as SAAADI. The CDR3 loop spans 16 amino acids. The CDR3 protein is CASSERGTGGPGELFF. The CDR3 DNA is TGCGCCAGCAGTGAGCGAGGGACAGGGGGTCCCGGGGAGCTGTTTTTT.

The CDR3 bases are TGTGCCAGCTCACCACCGGCGGGCACCTACGAGCAGTACTTC. This sequence encodes CASSPPAGTYEQYF. J is TRBJ2-7 and V is TRBV18; D perhaps matches TRBD2 (5 bases). CDR1 is KGHSH, CDR2 LQKENI, per germline. V dropped 0 bases and J dropped 2 bases, with 8 bases sitting between them. This CDR3 contains 14 residues.

The rearrangement joins TRBV12-3 or TRBV12-4 to TRBJ2-5; TRBD1 might be the D (6 bases). The CDR3 runs 16 residues. Trimming shortened V by 5 bases and J by 7 bases, and 23 bases separated the two germline ends. The DNA for the CDR3 is TGTGCCAGCAGTCCCCCAGGGGCCCGAACGGGAACGACCCAGTACTTC. Amino acid sequence: CASSPPGARTGTTQYF.

For the CDR3, the DNA is TGTGCCAGCAGTCCCACCCTCGGGGGAGCAGATACGCAGTATTTT. Translated, it gives CASSPTLGGADTQYF. This chain links TRBV6-2 or TRBV6-3 with TRBJ2-3; D is possibly TRBD2 (6 bases). V was trimmed by 5 bases and J by 4 bases, leaving 16 bases between them. Germline V CDR1 and CDR2: MNHEY, SVGEGT. The CDR3 runs to 15 residues.

The genes are TRBV5-1 and TRBJ2-2, with D maybe TRBD2 (6 bases). Germline V gene sequence: CDR1 SGHRS, CDR2 YFSETQ. The CDR3 totals 11 residues. Between the trimmed V and J ends, which lost 2 bases and 16 bases, there was a span of 12 bases. The CDR3 spells CASSFEGGAFF. The DNA of the CDR3 is TGCGCCAGCAGCTTCGAAGGAGGGGCGTTTTTT.

The chain has TRBV20-1 and TRBJ2-2; 9 positions agree with TRBD2. The V gene end was trimmed by 0 bases and the J gene end by 1 base; junction bases not matched to a gene: 9. In germline, CDR1 is DFQATT, CDR2 SNEGSKA (reference sequence). The CDR3 length is 18 residues. CDR3 region: CSARDPLAGTLNTGELFF. The CDR3 DNA sequence: TGCAGTGCTAGAGATCCGCTAGCGGGGACTCTGAACACCGGGGAGCTGTTTTTT.

The V call is TRBV11-2, the J call TRBJ2-7; tentative D call: TRBD1 (5 bases). Trimming pared 5 bases from V and 2 bases from J, leaving 13 bases between. Germline assignment: CDR1 SGHAT and CDR2 FQNNGV. The CDR3 loop spans 14 amino acids. The CDR3 here is CASSQTPDTYEQYF. The CDR3 region has the DNA TGTGCCAGCAGCCAGACCCCGGACACCTACGAGCAGTACTTC.

The chain employs TRBV18 and TRBJ2-7; the match to TRBD1 covers 10 bases. Per germline, CDR1 KGHSH and CDR2 LQKENI. CDR3 length: 15 amino acids. The V gene end was trimmed by 6 bases and the J gene end by 5 bases; junction bases not matched to a gene: 10. The CDR3 DNA follows: TGTGCCAGCTCCCCTTTAGGGACAGGGGCCAACGAGCAGTACTTC. Protein: CASSPLGTGANEQYF.

This chain links TRBV9 with TRBJ1-1; D is undetermined. CDR1 and CDR2 from the germline V gene are SGDLS and YYNGEE. The germline V and J ends were trimmed by 0 bases and 1 base, with 13 bases remaining between them. The length of the CDR3 is 16 residues. This CDR3 is CASSVVFGGRNTEAFF. In nucleotides, the CDR3 is TGTGCCAGCAGCGTAGTGTTCGGTGGGCGGAACACTGAAGCTTTCTTT.

This clonotype showed up just a few times. The rearrangement uses TRBV19 and TRBJ1-5; 7 nucleotides match TRBD1. From germline, CDR1 is LNHDA and CDR2 SQIVND (reference sequence). Trimming at V came to 6 bases and at J to 0 bases, leaving 17 bases not matched to a gene. The CDR3 extends over 19 amino acids. CDR3 residues: CASSRYRGGGRYSNQPQHF. CDR3 sequence (DNA): TGTGCCAGTAGCCGATACAGGGGTGGCGGTCGGTATAGCAATCAGCCCCAGCATTTT. The full variable domain, completed using reference TRBV19 and TRBJ1-5, is DGGITQSPKYLFRKEGQNVTLSCEQNLNHDAMYWYRQDPGQGLRLIYYSQIVNDFQKGDIAEGYSVSREKKESFPLTVTSAQKNPTAFYLCASSRYRGGGRYSNQPQHFGDGTRLSIL.

This clonotype appeared a few times. The chain combines TRBV6-2 or TRBV6-3 with TRBJ1-1; TRBD1 aligns across 8 bases. Per germline, CDR1 MNHEY and CDR2 SVGEGT. The CDR3 loop spans 13 amino acids. Trimming cost V 10 bases and J 3 bases; bases outside gene matches: 7. The CDR3 here is CATAMDRDTEAFF. CDR3 sequence (DNA): TGTGCCACCGCGATGGACAGGGACACTGAAGCTTTCTTT.

This clonotype was observed many times. V and J are TRBV6-4 and TRBJ2-2; the D gene is possibly TRBD1 (5 bases). Germline V CDR1 and CDR2: MRHNA, SNTAGT. V was clipped by 4 bases and J by 1 base, with 10 bases between them. This CDR3 is built from 15 residues. The DNA of the CDR3 is TGTGCCAGCAGTGTACAGGCAGGGAACACCGGGGAGCTGTTTTTT. Translation: CASSVQAGNTGELFF.

Comments on this clonotype: A much more abundant neighbour one base away suggests this may be a read error. V is TRBV5-1 and J is TRBJ2-7; 8 nucleotides align to TRBD1. V shed 6 bases, J shed 5 bases, and the junction held 7 bases outside the gene matches. CDR3 length: 13 amino acids. CDR1 and CDR2 from the germline V gene are SGHRS and YFSETQ. DNA of the CDR3: TGCGCCAGCACAGACAGGGGTGCCAACGAGCAGTACTTC. Translated: CASTDRGANEQYF.

This rearrangement joins TRBV11-2 to TRBJ2-2; D might be TRBD1 or TRBD2, each matching 5 bases. Trimming left V 4 bases short and J 3 bases short, with 18 bases between. Looked up from germline, CDR1 is SGHAT and CDR2 is FQNNGV. This CDR3 is built from 17 residues. CDR3 bases: TGTGCCAGCAGCTACGCGTTCGGGGCATCGGACACCGGGGAGCTGTTTTTT. It translates to CASSYAFGASDTGELFF.

The genes are TRBV9 and TRBJ2-5; a possible D gene is TRBD1 (6 bases). Trimming took off 2 bases at V and 0 bases at J, with 11 bases between the two ends. CDR3 size: 15 residues. The germline CDR1 and CDR2 sequences are SGDLS and YYNGEE. The CDR3 here is CASSVTGQYQETQYF. DNA for the CDR3: TGTGCCAGCAGCGTCACCGGACAGTACCAAGAGACCCAGTACTTC.

This clonotype was seen repeatedly, ten times or more. CDR3 sequence reads: CASSTRTLSNQPQHF. The DNA of the CDR3 is TGTGCCAGCAGTACCCGGACACTTAGCAATCAGCCCCAGCATTTT. The genes are TRBV12-3 or TRBV12-4 and TRBJ1-5; a possible D gene is TRBD1 (5 bases). V lost 5 bases to trimming and J lost 0 bases, with 11 bases between them. The CDR3 covers 15 residues.

The chain combines TRBV19 with TRBJ2-1; 8 nucleotides line up with TRBD2. This CDR3 region has 17 residues. Unmatched junction bases numbered 13, after V lost 1 base and J lost 8 bases. Germline V gene data show CDR1 as LNHDA and CDR2 as SQIVND (reference sequence). The CDR3 DNA reads as TGTGCCAGTAGTATAGCCCCAAGCAGCGGGGGTCAGTATGAGCAGTTCTTC. Its translation: CASSIAPSSGGQYEQFF.

This clonotype was counted a few times. The CDR3: CASSPGQGAGEQFF. The CDR3 DNA reads as TGTGCCAGCTCACCTGGACAGGGGGCTGGTGAGCAGTTCTTC. The V call is TRBV18, the J call TRBJ2-1, with TRBD1 matching over 11 bases. The CDR3 spans 14 residues. V was clipped by 3 bases and J by 9 bases; unmatched bases: 4. Germline CDR1 KGHSH, CDR2 LQKENI.

This rearrangement joins TRBV15 to TRBJ1-1; D gene ambiguous. Germline V gives CDR1 LNHNV, CDR2 YYDKDF (reference sequence). The CDR3 is made up of 14 amino acids. V was shortened by 0 bases and J by 5 bases, with 10 bases between the two germline ends. CDR3 sequence reads: CATSRDLGRTEAFF. The CDR3 DNA follows: TGTGCCACCAGCAGAGATCTGGGCAGGACTGAAGCTTTCTTT.

The chain employs TRBV3-1 and TRBJ2-5, with D perhaps matching TRBD1 (5 bases). The V and J ends lost 6 bases and 2 bases respectively, with 7 bases between them. Germline CDR1 and CDR2: LGHDT and YNNKEL (reference sequence). This CDR3 region has 12 residues. CDR3 residues: CASSGAQETQYF. As DNA, the CDR3 is TGTGCCAGCAGTGGGGCTCAAGAGACCCAGTACTTC.

The V and J genes are TRBV29-1 and TRBJ2-3; 8 bases match TRBD2. The CDR3 is 13 residues long. Trimming cost V 4 bases and J 2 bases; bases outside gene matches: 2. Germline V gene lookup returns CDR1 SQVTM and CDR2 ANQGSEA. In DNA form, the CDR3 reads TGCAGCGTTGCGGGGGGGATCACAGATACGCAGTATTTT. Its translation is CSVAGGITDTQYF.

This clonotype was detected a few times. The genes are TRBV7-9 and TRBJ2-2; 9 bases are shared with TRBD1. The CDR3 is made up of 17 amino acids. CDR1 and CDR2 (germline): SEHNR, FQNEAQ (reference sequence). Trimming took 10 bases from V and 0 from J; bases not matched to a gene: 12. CDR3 in amino acids: CAITPPGQGSNTGELFF. CDR3 nucleotides: TGTGCCATTACCCCCCCGGGACAGGGCTCGAACACCGGGGAGCTGTTTTTT.

This clonotype appeared many times. The chain links TRBV7-6 to TRBJ2-5; D may match TRBD1 or TRBD2 (5 bases each). Germline V lookup: CDR1 SGHVS, CDR2 FNYEAQ. The CDR3 runs 15 residues. Between the trimmed V and J ends, which lost 5 bases and 4 bases, there was a span of 17 bases. CDR3 in DNA: TGTGCCAGCAGCCGGGGCGGGTTTGAGGGAGAGACCCAGTACTTC. The encoded protein is CASSRGGFEGETQYF. The full variable domain, completed using reference TRBV7-6 and TRBJ2-5, is GAGVSQSPRYKVTKRGQDVALRCDPISGHVSLYWYRQALGQGPEFLTYFNYEAQQDKSGLPNDRFSAERPEGSISTLTIQRTEQRDSAMYRCASSRGGFEGETQYFGPGTRLLVL.

The genes are TRBV10-3 and TRBJ1-5; 9 positions match TRBD1. CDR1 and CDR2 (germline): ENHRY, SYGVKD. This CDR3 comprises 13 residues. The junction had 7 bases not matched to a gene; V was cut back by 10 bases and J by 6 bases. The CDR3 DNA sequence: TGTGCCACCTGGACAGGGGAGGTTCAGCCCCAGCATTTT. As protein: CATWTGEVQPQHF.